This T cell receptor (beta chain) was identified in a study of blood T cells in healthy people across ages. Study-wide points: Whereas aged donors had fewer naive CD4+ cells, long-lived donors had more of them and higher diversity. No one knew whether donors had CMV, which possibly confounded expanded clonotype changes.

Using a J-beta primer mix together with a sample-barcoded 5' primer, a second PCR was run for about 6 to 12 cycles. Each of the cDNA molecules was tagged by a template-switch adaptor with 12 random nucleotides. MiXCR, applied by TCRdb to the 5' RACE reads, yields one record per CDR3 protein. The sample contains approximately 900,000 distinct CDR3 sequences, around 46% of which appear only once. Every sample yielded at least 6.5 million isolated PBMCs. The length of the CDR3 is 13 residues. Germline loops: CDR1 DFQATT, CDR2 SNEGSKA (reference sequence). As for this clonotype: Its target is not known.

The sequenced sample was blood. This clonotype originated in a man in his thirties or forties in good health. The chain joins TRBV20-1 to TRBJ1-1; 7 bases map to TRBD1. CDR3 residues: CRIKSGGDTEAFF. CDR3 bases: TGCAGGATCAAGTCAGGGGGGGACACTGAAGCTTTCTTT.